These 5 T cell receptor beta chains were all obtained from the same sample, sequenced in a study of beta chain features in type 1 diabetes. Every bit of the isolated RNA underwent reverse transcription, so sequencing read expressed TCRB transcripts. Assay used: immunoSEQ multiplex PCR; TCRdb lists only in-frame clones, some missing. The sample has roughly 400,000 clones; roughly 16% are singletons. Sequenced material: naive CD4+ T cells from blood. These receptors were collected from a woman aged 18 to 35 in good health.

V usage is TRBV11-3 and J usage is TRBJ2-1; D might be TRBD2 (7 bases). The CDR3 extends over 16 amino acids. From germline, CDR1 is SGHNT and CDR2 YENEEA. The germline V and J ends were trimmed by 1 base and 6 bases, with 16 bases remaining between them. CDR3 sequence reads: CASSLGGGGTANEQFF. CDR3 nucleotides: TGTGCCAGCAGCTTAGGAGGGGGGGGAACCGCCAATGAGCAGTTCTTC.

The chain links TRBV14 to TRBJ2-7, with D hard to call. CDR3 size: 13 residues. V lost 0 bases and J 3 bases, leaving 6 bases between the germline ends. CDR1 and CDR2 from the germline V gene are SGHDN and FVKESK. The DNA for the CDR3 is TGTGCCAGCAGCCAAGATCGGGTCTACGAGCAGTACTTC. It is translated as CASSQDRVYEQYF. The entire variable domain, with the rest obtained from reference TRBV14 and TRBJ2-7, is as follows: EAGVTQFPSHSVIEKGQTVTLRCDPISGHDNLYWYRRVMGKEIKFLLHFVKESKQDESGMPNNRFLAERTGGTYSTLKVQPAELEDSGVYFCASSQDRVYEQYFGPGTRLTVT.

The CDR3 sequence is CASTSGRALRETQYF. CDR3 nucleotide sequence: TGTGCCAGCACTAGCGGGAGGGCCCTCCGGGAGACCCAGTACTTC. This sequence joins TRBV2 and TRBJ2-5; TRBD2 agrees at 12 bases. Germline V gives CDR1 SNHLY, CDR2 FYNNEI. CDR3 length: 15 residues. V shed 7 bases, J shed 5 bases, and the junction held 8 bases outside the gene matches. Supplemented by reference TRBV2 and TRBJ2-5, the full variable domain reads EPEVTQTPSHQVTQMGQEVILRCVPISNHLYFYWYRQILGQKVEFLVSFYNNEISEKSEIFDDQFSVERPDGSNFTLKIRSTKLEDSAMYFCASTSGRALRETQYFGPGTRLLVL.

In this sample, this clone turned up a few times. V gene TRBV9 combines with J gene TRBJ2-7; 10 bases agree with TRBD2. V lost 4 bases, J lost 3 bases, and 7 bases stayed unmatched. The CDR3 loop spans 15 amino acids. Germline V gene data show CDR1 as SGDLS and CDR2 as YYNGEE. The CDR3 loop reads CASSLPTSGNYEQYF. CDR3 nucleotides: TGTGCCAGCAGCCTCCCCACTAGCGGGAACTACGAGCAGTACTTC.

V is TRBV28 and J is TRBJ2-1; tentative D call: TRBD1 (5 bases). This CDR3 has 14 amino acids. V was trimmed by 2 bases and J by 6 bases, leaving 11 bases between them. CDR1 and CDR2 from the germline V gene are MDHEN and SYDVKM. CDR3 DNA: TGTGCCAGCAGTTTAAGTGGCCAGGGCAATGAGCAGTTCTTC. Protein product: CASSLSGQGNEQFF.